The clone carrying this T cell receptor (beta chain) was observed a handful of times. The sample is drawn from a study of blood T cells in healthy people across ages. The second PCR ran 7 to 11 cycles with a sample-barcoded 5' primer and J-beta primers. From each sample, at least 2.5 million paired-end reads containing CDR3 were obtained. TCRdb re-called the 5' RACE reads with MiXCR, one entry per CDR3 protein. Here the sample spans more than 900,000 distinct CDR3 sequences, 20% to 25% being singletons. This sample was also put to use in a study of T cells of mothers and their children.

Sequencing input: blood. This clonotype was sampled from a girl aged 2 to 9 in good health.

DNA of the CDR3: TGTGCCAGCAGTAACCAACCCGAAATTTCGGATACGCAGTATTTT. As protein: CASSNQPEISDTQYF. The chain carries TRBV6-1 and TRBJ2-3, with D uncertain. V dropped 5 bases and J dropped 6 bases, with 18 bases sitting between them. CDR1 and CDR2 from the germline V gene are MNHNS and SASEGT. CDR3 length: 15 amino acids.